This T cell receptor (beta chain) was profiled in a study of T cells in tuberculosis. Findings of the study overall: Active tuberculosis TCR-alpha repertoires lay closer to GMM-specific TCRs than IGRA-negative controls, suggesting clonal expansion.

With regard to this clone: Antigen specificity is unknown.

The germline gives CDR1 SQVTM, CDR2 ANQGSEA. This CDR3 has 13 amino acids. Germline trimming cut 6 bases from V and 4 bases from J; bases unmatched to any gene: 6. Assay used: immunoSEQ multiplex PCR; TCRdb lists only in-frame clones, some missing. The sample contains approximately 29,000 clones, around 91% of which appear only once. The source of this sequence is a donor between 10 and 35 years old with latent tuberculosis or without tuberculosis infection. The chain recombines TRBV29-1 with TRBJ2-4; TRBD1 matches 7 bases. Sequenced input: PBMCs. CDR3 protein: CSVGTVEKNIQYF. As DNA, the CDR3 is TGCAGCGTGGGGACAGTTGAGAAAAACATTCAGTACTTC.